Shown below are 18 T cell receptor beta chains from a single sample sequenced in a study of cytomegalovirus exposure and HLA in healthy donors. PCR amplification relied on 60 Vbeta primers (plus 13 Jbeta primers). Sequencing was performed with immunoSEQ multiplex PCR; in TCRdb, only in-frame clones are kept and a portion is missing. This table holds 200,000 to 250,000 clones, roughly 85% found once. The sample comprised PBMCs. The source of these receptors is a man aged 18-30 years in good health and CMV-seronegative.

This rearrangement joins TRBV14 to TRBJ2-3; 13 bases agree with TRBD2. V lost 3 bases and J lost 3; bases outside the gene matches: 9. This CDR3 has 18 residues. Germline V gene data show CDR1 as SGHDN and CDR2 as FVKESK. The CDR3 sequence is CASSHYLGLAGSTDTQYF. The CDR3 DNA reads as TGTGCCAGCAGCCACTACCTGGGACTAGCGGGGTCAACAGATACGCAGTATTTT.

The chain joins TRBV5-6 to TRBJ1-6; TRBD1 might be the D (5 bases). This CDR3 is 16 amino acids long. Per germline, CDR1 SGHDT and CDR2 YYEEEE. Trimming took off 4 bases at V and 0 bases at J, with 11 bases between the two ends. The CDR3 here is CASSGAGGSYNSPLHF. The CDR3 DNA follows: TGTGCCAGCAGCGGGGCGGGGGGCTCCTATAATTCACCCCTCCACTTT.

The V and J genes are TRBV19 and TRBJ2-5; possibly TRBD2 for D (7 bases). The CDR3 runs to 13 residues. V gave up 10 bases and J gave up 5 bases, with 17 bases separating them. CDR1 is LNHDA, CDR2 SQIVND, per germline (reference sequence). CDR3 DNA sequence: TGTGCCATAGGGGGGGATCGGGAGGAGACCCAGTACTTC. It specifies CAIGGDREETQYF.

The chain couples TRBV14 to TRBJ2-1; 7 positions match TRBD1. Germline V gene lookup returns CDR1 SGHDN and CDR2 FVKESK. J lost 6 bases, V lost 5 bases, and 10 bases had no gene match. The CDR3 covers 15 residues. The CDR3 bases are TGTGCCAGCAGCTGGAGACAGGGTACTAGCAATGAGCAGTTCTTC. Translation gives CASSWRQGTSNEQFF. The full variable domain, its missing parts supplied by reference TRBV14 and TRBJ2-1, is EAGVTQFPSHSVIEKGQTVTLRCDPISGHDNLYWYRRVMGKEIKFLLHFVKESKQDESGMPNNRFLAERTGGTYSTLKVQPAELEDSGVYFCASSWRQGTSNEQFFGPGTRLTVL.

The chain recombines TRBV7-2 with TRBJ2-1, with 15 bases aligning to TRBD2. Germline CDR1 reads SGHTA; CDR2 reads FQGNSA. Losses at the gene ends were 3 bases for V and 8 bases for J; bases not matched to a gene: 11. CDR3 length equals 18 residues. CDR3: CASSLVGGLAGGKDEQFF. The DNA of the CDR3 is TGTGCCAGCAGCTTGGTTGGGGGACTAGCGGGAGGAAAGGATGAGCAGTTCTTC.

The CDR3 DNA follows: TGTGCCAGCAGTTTATTTAGCTCCCGGACAGGGAGGACCTACGAGCAGTACTTC. Its protein is CASSLFSSRTGRTYEQYF. The rearrangement uses TRBV27 and TRBJ2-7, with 8 bases fitting TRBD1. The CDR3 runs to 18 residues. V shed 1 base, J shed 2 bases, and the junction held 13 bases outside the gene matches. Germline CDR1 MNHEY, CDR2 SMNVEV (reference sequence).

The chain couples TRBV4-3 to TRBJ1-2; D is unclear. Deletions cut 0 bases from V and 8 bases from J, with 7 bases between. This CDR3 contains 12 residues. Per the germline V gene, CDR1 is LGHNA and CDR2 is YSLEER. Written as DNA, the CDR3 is TGCGCCAGCAGCCAAGAACAGACCGGCTACACCTTC. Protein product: CASSQEQTGYTF.

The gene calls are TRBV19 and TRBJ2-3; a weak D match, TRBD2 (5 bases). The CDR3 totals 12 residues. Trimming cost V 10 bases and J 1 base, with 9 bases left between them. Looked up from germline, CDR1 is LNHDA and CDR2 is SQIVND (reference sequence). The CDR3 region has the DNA TGTGCCACCTCCGGGGGCACAGATACGCAGTATTTT. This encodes CATSGGTDTQYF.

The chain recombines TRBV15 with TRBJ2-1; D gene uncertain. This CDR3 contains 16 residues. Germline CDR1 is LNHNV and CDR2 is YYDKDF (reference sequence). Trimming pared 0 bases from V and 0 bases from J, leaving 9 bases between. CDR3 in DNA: TGTGCCACCAGCAGAGATCGTACGAGCTCCTACAATGAGCAGTTCTTC. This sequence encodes CATSRDRTSSYNEQFF.

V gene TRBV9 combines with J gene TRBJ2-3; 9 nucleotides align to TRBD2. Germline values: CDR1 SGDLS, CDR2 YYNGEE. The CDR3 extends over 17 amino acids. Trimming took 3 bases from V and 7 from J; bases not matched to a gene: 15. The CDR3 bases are TGTGCCAGCAGCGGAGCCGGGCTAGCGGGGATTAATCATACGCAGTATTTT. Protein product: CASSGAGLAGINHTQYF.

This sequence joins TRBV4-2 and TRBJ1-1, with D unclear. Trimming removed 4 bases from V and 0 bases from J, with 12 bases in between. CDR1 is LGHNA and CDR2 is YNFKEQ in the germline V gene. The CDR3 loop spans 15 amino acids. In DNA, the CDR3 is TGTGCCAGCAGCCCTTTGGCCGGGTTGAACACTGAAGCTTTCTTT. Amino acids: CASSPLAGLNTEAFF.

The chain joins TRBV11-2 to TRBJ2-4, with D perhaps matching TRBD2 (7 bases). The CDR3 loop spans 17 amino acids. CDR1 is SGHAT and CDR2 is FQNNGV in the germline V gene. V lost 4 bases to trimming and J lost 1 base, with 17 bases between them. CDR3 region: CASSSPRGGNAKNIQYF. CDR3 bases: TGTGCCAGCAGCTCACCTAGGGGGGGGAATGCCAAAAACATTCAGTACTTC.

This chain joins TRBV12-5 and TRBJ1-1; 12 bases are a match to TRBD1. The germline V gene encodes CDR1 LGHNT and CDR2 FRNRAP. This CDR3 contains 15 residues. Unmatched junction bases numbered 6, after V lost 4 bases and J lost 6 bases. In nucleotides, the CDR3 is TGTGCTAGTGGTTCGGGACAGGGGGCAGCGGCTGAAGCTTTCTTT. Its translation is CASGSGQGAAAEAFF.

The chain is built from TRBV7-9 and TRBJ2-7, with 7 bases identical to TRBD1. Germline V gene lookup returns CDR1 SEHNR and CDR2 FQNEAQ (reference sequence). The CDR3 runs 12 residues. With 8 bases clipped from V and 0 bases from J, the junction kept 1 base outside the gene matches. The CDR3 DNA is TGTGCCAGCCGGGACAGCTCCTACGAGCAGTACTTC. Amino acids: CASRDSSYEQYF.

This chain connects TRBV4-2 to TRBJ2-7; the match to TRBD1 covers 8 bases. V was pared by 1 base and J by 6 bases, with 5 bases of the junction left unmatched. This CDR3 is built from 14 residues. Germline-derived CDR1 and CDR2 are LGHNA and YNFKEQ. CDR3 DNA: TGTGCCAGCAGCCAAGTGGGACAGGCGAGCGAGCAGTACTTC. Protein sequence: CASSQVGQASEQYF.

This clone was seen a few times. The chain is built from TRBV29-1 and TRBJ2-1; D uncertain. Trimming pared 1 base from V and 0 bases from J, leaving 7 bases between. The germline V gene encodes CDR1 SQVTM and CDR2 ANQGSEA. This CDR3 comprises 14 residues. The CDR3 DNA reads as TGCAGCGTTGAAGTCCCTAGCTCCTACAATGAGCAGTTCTTC. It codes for CSVEVPSSYNEQFF.

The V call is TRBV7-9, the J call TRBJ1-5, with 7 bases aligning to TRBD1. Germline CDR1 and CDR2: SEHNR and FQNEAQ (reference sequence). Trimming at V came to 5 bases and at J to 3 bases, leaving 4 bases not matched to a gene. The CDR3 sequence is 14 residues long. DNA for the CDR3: TGTGCCAGCAGCCTCGGACAGGCCAATCAGCCCCAGCATTTT. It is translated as CASSLGQANQPQHF. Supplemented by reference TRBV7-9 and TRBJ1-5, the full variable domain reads DTGVSQNPRHKITKRGQNVTFRCDPISEHNRLYWYRQTLGQGPEFLTYFQNEAQLEKSRLLSDRFSAERPKGSFSTLEIQRTEQGDSAMYLCASSLGQANQPQHFGDGTRLSIL.

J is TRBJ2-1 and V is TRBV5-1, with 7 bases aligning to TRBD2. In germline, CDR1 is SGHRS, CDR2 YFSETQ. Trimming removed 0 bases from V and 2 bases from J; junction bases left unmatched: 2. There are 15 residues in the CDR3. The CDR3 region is CASSLGTRTYNEQFF. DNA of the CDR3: TGCGCCAGCAGCTTGGGGACTAGGACCTACAATGAGCAGTTCTTC.